The T cell receptor beta chain described here comes from a study of cytomegalovirus exposure and HLA in healthy donors. Notes on the study in general: It was 150 or so TCR beta chains that were listed as cytomegalovirus-associated. According to a subsequent analysis, TCR clusters identified in the first cohort showed a tendency to co-occur across the 100 to 150 validation repertoires. Cytomegalovirus status was reportedly diagnosed by the classifier with high sensitivity and specificity.

The CDR3 consists of 13 residues. The V gene lost 5 bases and the J gene lost 5 bases, with 12 bases spanning the gap. Germline values: CDR1 MNHNY, CDR2 SVGAGI (reference sequence). As regards this clone: Its antigen is undetermined.

Method: immunoSEQ multiplex PCR; TCRdb's copy keeps in-frame clones and lacks some. The data show 100,000 to 150,000 clones, roughly nine tenths seen once. The chain carries TRBV6-6 and TRBJ1-2; TRBD1 is a possible D gene (5 bases). The TCR originated in a woman under 30 in good health and CMV-seronegative. The material sequenced was PBMCs. This chain's CDR3 is CASSPRQGYGYTF. The CDR3 nucleotides read TGTGCCAGCAGTCCTCGCCAGGGTTATGGCTACACCTTC.